Sequencing of this T cell receptor beta chain was carried out in a study of T cells in localized non-small cell lung cancer. V dropped 4 bases and J dropped 5; count of bases not matched to a gene: 8. The CDR3 runs to 14 residues. Germline assignment: CDR1 SGHRS and CDR2 YFSETQ. Study-wide points: Sequencing, confined to only one tumor region, leaves heterogeneity possible. Exceeding tumor, uninvolved adjacent lung had the highest T cell clonality. The study detected a median approximately 57 of the top 100 tumor clones in adjacent lung. Longer overall survival accompanied higher blood T cell density.

Turning to this clone: Its specificity is unknown.

Some clones are missing from TCRdb's copy, which holds only in-frame ones; the method was immunoSEQ multiplex PCR. The table records about 52,000 clones, more than 85% of them present only once. The receptor comes from a female donor with stage II lung adenocarcinoma. The specimen comprised PBMCs, sampled before any cancer treatment. This chain uses TRBV5-1 with TRBJ2-7, with 8 positions matching TRBD1. DNA for the CDR3: TGCGCCAGCAGCCCAACGGGACAGGTCGACGAGCAGTACTTC. This sequence encodes CASSPTGQVDEQYF.